These 8 T cell receptor beta chains share one sample of origin, sequenced in a study of blood T cell repertoires in COVID-19. Generated by immunoSEQ multiplex PCR, the TCRdb table keeps only in-frame clones and is missing some. The repertoire has around 300,000 clones, more than 80% of them found once; the top ten carry 3%. Sequencing was performed on peripheral blood. The receptors here all came from a woman aged 30 to 39 with active or convalescent COVID-19.

The J gene is TRBJ2-7, the V gene TRBV28, with D maybe TRBD2 (6 bases). V dropped 6 bases and J dropped 1 base, with 10 bases sitting between them. CDR1 and CDR2 from the germline V gene are MDHEN and SYDVKM. The CDR3 totals 13 residues. CDR3 sequence: CASRNAGSYEQYF. The CDR3 region has the DNA TGTGCCAGCAGGAACGCGGGATCCTACGAGCAGTACTTC.

The sample holds a few counts of this clone. This rearrangement joins TRBV18 to TRBJ1-2; D uncertain. Germline lookup yields CDR1 KGHSH and CDR2 LQKENI. V was shortened by 2 bases and J by 4 bases, with 11 bases between the two germline ends. The CDR3 has 14 residues. The CDR3 loop reads CASSPSEGGYGYTF. The CDR3 DNA sequence: TGTGCCAGCTCACCAAGTGAGGGTGGCTATGGCTACACCTTC.

The rearrangement links TRBV27 to TRBJ2-3; unclear D gene. The CDR3 runs 14 residues. Trimming cost V 7 bases and J 3 bases, with 14 bases left between them. Germline CDR1 and CDR2: MNHEY and SMNVEV (reference sequence). Here the CDR3 DNA reads TGTGCCAGCAAGAGACCTATGGAGACAGATACGCAGTATTTT. Protein sequence: CASKRPMETDTQYF.

V gene TRBV27 combines with J gene TRBJ1-1, with 7 positions matching TRBD1. Looked up from germline, CDR1 is MNHEY and CDR2 is SMNVEV (reference sequence). J lost 7 bases, V lost 0 bases, and 5 bases had no gene match. The CDR3 has 14 residues. The CDR3, as DNA: TGTGCCAGCAGTTTATCTGGGACAGCATTTGAAGCTTTCTTT. This translates into CASSLSGTAFEAFF.

This chain joins TRBV2 and TRBJ2-1; 7 bases are a match to TRBD1. CDR3 length: 15 amino acids. Germline values: CDR1 SNHLY, CDR2 FYNNEI. The V gene end was trimmed by 8 bases and the J gene end by 10 bases; junction bases not matched to a gene: 17. In nucleotides, the CDR3 is TGTGCCAGCTTATCAAGGGACAGACCTAGCACCGAGCAGTTCTTC. It codes for CASLSRDRPSTEQFF.

V is TRBV5-6 and J is TRBJ2-1; the match to TRBD1 covers 9 bases. Trimming at V came to 4 bases and at J to 5 bases, leaving 7 bases not matched to a gene. Looked up from germline, CDR1 is SGHDT and CDR2 is YYEEEE. This CDR3 is 15 amino acids long. CDR3 in amino acids: CASSPPGQGNNEQFF. CDR3 DNA: TGTGCCAGCAGCCCACCGGGACAGGGAAACAATGAGCAGTTCTTC.

This chain links TRBV6-5 with TRBJ2-7; D possibly corresponds to TRBD1 (5 bases). Trimming stripped 4 bases from V and 5 bases from J, with 12 bases between. The CDR3 length is 13 residues. In germline, CDR1 is MNHEY, CDR2 SVGAGI. CDR3 coding DNA: TGTGCCAGCAGTTTAGGAGTAGGGGACGAGCAGTACTTC. Amino acid sequence: CASSLGVGDEQYF.

The chain is built from TRBV5-3 and TRBJ2-6; the match to TRBD1 covers 11 bases. TRBV5-3 is an ORF for which the function is uncertain. The CDR3 is 20 amino acids. J lost 2 bases, V lost 0 bases, and 10 bases had no gene match. This chain's CDR3 is CARSLGMRDRGYTGANVLTF. For the CDR3, the DNA is TGTGCCAGAAGCTTGGGAATGAGGGACAGGGGGTACACTGGGGCCAACGTCCTGACTTTC.